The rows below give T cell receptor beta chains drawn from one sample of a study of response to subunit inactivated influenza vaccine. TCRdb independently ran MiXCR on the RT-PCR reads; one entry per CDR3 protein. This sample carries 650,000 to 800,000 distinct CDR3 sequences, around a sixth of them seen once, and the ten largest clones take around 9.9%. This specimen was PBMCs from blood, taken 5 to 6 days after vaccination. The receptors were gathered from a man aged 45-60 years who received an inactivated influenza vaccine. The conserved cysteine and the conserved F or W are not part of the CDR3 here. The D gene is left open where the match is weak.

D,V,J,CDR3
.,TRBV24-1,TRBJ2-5,ATSDLVTEGGETQY
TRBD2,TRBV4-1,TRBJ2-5,ASSQDRPSGSTQY
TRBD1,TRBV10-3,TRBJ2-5,ATGTGVTQY
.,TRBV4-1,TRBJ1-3,ASSQGASGNTIY
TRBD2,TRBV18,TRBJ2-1,ASSPQTSGASKEQF
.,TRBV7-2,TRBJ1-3,ASSLGRGRVRGNTIY
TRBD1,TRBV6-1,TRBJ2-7,ASTRQGALAYEQY
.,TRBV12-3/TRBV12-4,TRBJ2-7,ASSDGQYEQY
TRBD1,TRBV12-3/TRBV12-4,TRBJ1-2,ASSQFRGTGYGYT
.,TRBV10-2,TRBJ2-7,ASSELDPSVIYEQY
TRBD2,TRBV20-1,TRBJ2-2,SVATSGENTGELF
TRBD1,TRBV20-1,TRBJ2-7,RDRTGHQTYEQY
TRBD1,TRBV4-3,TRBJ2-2,ASSPRVGQSSGELF
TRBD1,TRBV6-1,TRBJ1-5,ATSTGKRNQPQH
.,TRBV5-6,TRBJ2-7,ASSQDSNEQY
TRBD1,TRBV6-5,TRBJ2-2,ASSSGQRNTGELF
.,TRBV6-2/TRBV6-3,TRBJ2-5,ASSYSEGGGETQY
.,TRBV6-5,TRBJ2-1,ASSYSQWRINEQF
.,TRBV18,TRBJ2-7,ASSLTGTQSYEQY
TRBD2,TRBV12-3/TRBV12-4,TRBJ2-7,ASSTSGGGTDEQY
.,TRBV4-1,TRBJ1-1,ASSQVPQPEAF
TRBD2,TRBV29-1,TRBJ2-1,SVILAGDNEQF
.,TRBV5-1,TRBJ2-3,ASSSSGHTITDTQY
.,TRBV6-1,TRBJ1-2,ASRRGASADQNYGYT
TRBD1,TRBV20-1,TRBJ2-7,SAMADRGYEQY
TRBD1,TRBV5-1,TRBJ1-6,ASSVTGVDSPLH
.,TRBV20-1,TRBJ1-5,SARDGQGGGQPQH
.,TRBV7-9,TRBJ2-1,ASSFTSNNEQF
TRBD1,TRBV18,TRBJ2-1,ASSRPGTGSYNEQF
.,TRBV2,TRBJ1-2,ASSKTGIYYGYT
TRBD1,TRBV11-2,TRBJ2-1,ASSLLGQVSYNEQF
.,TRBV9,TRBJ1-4,ASSVSGTFYEKLF
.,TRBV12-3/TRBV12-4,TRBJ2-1,ASSEKVEGNEQF
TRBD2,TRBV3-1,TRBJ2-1,ASSHLGLAGGNEQF
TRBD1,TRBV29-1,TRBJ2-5,SADRVQGETQY
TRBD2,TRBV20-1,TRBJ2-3,SARPSGSRTDTQY
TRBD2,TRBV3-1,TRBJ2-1,ASSHLGSGGNNEQF
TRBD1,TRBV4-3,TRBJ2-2,ASSQRDRLLDTGELF
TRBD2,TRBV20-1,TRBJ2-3,SGNSGMTDTQY
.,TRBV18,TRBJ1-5,ASSPGSNQPQH
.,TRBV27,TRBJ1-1,ASSLFGRITEAF
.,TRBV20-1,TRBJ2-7,SARDSRAGGSYEQY
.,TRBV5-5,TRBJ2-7,ASSFNTVGYEQY
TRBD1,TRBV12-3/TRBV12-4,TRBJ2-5,ASSQGQGTSETQY